Here is one T cell receptor beta chain with its context. Antigen: not known. TCRdb reanalysed the 5' RACE reads using MiXCR and keeps one entry per CDR3 protein. This table holds 300,000 to 400,000 distinct CDR3 sequences, about 20% found once. The source of the sample is a study of CD8 T cells in ankylosing spondylitis. Study outcomes and limitations: Apparently characteristic of ankylosing spondylitis blood was a TCR beta motif (roughly eight highly homologous variants).

The germline CDR1 and CDR2 sequences are MGHDK and SYGVNS. V lost 8 bases and J lost 0, with 17 bases in between. The CDR3 sequence is 17 residues long. The TCR originated in a male donor with ankylosing spondylitis. The rearrangement uses TRBV25-1 and TRBJ2-6; possibly TRBD1 for D (6 bases). Material for sequencing was blood, either unsorted or a sorted T cell fraction (not recorded which). The CDR3 DNA sequence: TGTGCCAGCGGACAGAGCCCCCTAAGCTCTGGGGCCAACGTCCTGACTTTC. Translation gives CASGQSPLSSGANVLTF.